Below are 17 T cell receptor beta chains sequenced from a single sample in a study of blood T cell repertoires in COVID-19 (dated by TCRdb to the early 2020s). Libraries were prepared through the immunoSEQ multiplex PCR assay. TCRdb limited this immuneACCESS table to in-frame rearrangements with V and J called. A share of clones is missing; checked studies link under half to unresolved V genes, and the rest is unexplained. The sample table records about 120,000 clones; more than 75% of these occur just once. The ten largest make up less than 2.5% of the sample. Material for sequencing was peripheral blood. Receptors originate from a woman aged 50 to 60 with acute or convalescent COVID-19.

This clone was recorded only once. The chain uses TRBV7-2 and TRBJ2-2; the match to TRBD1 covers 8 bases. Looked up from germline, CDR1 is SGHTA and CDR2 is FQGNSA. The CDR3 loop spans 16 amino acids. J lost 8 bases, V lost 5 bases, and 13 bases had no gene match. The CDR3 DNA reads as TGTGCCAGCAGCATCCCCAGGGGGCTAACCTCGGGGGAGCTGTTTTTT. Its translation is CASSIPRGLTSGELFF. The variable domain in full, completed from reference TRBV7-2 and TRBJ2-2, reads GAGVSQSPSNKVTEKGKDVELRCDPISGHTALYWYRQSLGQGLEFLIYFQGNSAPDKSGLPSDRFSAERTGGSVSTLTIQRTQQEDSAVYLCASSIPRGLTSGELFFGEGSRLTVL.

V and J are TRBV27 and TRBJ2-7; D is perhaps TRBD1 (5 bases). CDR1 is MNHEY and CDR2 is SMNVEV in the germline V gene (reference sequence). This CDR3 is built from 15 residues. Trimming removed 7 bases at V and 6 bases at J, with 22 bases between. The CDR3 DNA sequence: TGTGCCAGCACCTTAGGTGGGGCTATCTCGGGCGAGCAGTACTTC. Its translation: CASTLGGAISGEQYF.

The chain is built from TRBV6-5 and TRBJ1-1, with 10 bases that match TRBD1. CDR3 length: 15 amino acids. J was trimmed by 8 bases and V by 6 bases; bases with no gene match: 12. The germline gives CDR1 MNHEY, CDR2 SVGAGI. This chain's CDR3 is CASSQLSPGQGEAFF. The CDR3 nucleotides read TGTGCCAGCAGCCAACTCTCACCGGGACAGGGGGAAGCTTTCTTT.

DNA for the CDR3: TGTGCCAGCCCGGGACAAAACACCGGGGAGCTGTTTTTT. This sequence encodes CASPGQNTGELFF. V usage is TRBV6-5 and J usage is TRBJ2-2, with a tentative D call TRBD1 (6 bases). The V and J ends lost 8 bases and 2 bases respectively, with 9 bases between them. The CDR3 has 13 amino acids. CDR1 and CDR2 (germline): MNHEY, SVGAGI.

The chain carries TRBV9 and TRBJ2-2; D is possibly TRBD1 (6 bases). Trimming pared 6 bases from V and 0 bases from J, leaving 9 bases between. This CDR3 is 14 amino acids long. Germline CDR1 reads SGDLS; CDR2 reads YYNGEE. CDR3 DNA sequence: TGTGCCAGCAAGGGACACGCGAACACCGGGGAGCTGTTTTTT. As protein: CASKGHANTGELFF.

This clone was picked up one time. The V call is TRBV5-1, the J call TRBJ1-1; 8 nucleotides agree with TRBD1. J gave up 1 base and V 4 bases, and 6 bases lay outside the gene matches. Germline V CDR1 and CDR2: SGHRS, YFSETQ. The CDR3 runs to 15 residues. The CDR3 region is CASSRRTGTNTEAFF. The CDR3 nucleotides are TGCGCCAGCAGCCGTAGGACAGGGACGAACACTGAAGCTTTCTTT.

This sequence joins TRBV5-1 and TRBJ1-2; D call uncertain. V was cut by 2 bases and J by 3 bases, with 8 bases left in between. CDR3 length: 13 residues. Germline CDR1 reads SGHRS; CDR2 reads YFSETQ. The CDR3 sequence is CASSFTADYGYTF. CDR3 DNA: TGCGCCAGCAGCTTTACCGCGGACTATGGCTACACCTTC.

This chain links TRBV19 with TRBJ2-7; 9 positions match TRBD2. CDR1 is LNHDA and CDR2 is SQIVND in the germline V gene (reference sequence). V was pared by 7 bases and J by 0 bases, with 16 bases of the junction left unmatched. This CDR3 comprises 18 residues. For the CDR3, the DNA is TGTGCCAGTACCCCCCCCCTAGCGGGGAAAGGAAGCTCCTACGAGCAGTACTTC. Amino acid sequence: CASTPPLAGKGSSYEQYF.

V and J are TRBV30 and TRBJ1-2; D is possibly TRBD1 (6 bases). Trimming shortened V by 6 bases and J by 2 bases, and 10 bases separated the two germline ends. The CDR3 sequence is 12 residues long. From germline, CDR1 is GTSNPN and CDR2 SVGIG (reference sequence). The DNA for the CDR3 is TGTGCCTGTTGGACAGAGAACTATGGCTACACCTTC. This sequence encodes CACWTENYGYTF.

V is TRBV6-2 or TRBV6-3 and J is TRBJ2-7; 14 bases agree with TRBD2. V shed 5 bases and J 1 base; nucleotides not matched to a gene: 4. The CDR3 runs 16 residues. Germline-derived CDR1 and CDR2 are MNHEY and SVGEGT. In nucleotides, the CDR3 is TGTGCCAGCAGTCCCCGGACTAGCGGGGGGTCCTACGAGCAGTACTTC. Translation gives CASSPRTSGGSYEQYF.

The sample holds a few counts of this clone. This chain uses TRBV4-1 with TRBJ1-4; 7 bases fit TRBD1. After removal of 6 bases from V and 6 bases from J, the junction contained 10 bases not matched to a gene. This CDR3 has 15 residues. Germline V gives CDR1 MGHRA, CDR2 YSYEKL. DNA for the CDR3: TGCGCCAGCAGTTTGGGACAGAGCTGGGATGAAAAACTGTTTTTT. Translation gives CASSLGQSWDEKLFF.

The CDR3 sequence is CASSRRERSTDTQYF. The CDR3 coding sequence is TGTGCCAGCAGCCGGCGGGAGCGAAGCACAGATACGCAGTATTTT. The gene calls are TRBV7-2 and TRBJ2-3, with 7 bases fitting TRBD2. From germline, CDR1 is SGHTA and CDR2 FQGNSA. This CDR3 is 15 amino acids long. V shed 5 bases and J 0 bases; nucleotides not matched to a gene: 5.

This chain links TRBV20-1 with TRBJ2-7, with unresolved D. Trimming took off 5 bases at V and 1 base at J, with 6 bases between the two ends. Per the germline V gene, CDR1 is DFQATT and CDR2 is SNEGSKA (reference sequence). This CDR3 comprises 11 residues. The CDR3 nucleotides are TGCAGTGCTGGCTCATCCTACGAGCAGTACTTC. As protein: CSAGSSYEQYF.

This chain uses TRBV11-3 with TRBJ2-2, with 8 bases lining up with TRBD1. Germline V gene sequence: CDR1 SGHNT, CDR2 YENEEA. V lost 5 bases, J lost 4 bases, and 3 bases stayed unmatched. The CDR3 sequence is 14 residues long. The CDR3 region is CASSNQGATGELFF. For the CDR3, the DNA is TGTGCCAGCAGCAACCAGGGGGCCACCGGGGAGCTGTTTTTT.

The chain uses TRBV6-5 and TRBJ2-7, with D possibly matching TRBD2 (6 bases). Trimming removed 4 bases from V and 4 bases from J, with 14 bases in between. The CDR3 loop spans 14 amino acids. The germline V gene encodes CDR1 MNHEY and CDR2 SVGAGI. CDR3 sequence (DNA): TGTGCCAGCAGTTTGGCAGGGAGGTATTACGAGCAGTACTTC. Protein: CASSLAGRYYEQYF.

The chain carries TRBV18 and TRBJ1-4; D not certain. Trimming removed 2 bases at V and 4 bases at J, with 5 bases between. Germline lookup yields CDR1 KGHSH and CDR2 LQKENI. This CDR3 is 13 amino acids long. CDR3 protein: CASSPILNEKLFF. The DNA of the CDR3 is TGTGCCAGCTCACCAATTCTTAATGAAAAACTGTTTTTT. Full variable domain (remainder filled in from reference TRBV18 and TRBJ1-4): NAGVMQNPRHLVRRRGQEARLRCSPMKGHSHVYWYRQLPEEGLKFMVYLQKENIIDESGMPKERFSAEFPKEGPSILRIQQVVRGDSAAYFCASSPILNEKLFFGSGTQLSVL.

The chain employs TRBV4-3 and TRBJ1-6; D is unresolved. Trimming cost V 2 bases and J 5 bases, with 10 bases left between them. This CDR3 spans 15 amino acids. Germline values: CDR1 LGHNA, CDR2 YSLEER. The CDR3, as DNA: TGCGCCAGCAGCCAAATGGTCCAGAATAATTCACCCCTCCACTTT. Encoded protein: CASSQMVQNNSPLHF.